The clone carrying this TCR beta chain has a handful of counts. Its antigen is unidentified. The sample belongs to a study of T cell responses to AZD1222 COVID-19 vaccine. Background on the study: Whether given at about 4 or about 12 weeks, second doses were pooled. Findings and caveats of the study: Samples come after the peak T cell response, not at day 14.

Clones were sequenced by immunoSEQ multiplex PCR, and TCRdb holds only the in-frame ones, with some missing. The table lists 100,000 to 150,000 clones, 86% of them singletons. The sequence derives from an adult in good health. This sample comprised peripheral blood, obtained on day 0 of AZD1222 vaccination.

The CDR3 nucleotides are TGTGCCAGCAGCCGGGGGGAGGATTCACCCCTCCACTTT. This codes for CASSRGEDSPLHF. This chain joins TRBV3-1 (or the pseudogene TRBV3-2) and TRBJ1-6; tentatively, D is TRBD1 (5 bases). The V gene's germline CDR1 is LGHDT and CDR2 YNNKEL (reference sequence). Trimming pared 4 bases from V and 8 bases from J, leaving 9 bases between. The CDR3 consists of 13 residues.